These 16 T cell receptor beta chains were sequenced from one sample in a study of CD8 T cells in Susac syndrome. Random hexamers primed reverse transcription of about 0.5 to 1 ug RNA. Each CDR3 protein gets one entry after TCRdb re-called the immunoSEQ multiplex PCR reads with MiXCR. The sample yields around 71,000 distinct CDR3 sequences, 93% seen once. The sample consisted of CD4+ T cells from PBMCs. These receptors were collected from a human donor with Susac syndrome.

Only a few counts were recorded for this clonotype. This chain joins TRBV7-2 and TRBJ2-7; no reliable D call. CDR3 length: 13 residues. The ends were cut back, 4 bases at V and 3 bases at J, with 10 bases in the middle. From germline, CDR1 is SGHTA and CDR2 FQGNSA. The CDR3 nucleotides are TGTGCCAGCAGCTCCGACGGATACTACGAGCAGTACTTC. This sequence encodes CASSSDGYYEQYF.

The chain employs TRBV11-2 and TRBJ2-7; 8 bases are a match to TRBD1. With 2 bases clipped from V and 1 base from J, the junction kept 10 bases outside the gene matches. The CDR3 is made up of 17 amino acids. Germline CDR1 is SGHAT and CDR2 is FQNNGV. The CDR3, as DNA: TGTGCCAGCAGCTTATTGGCAGGGGGCCGCATTTCCTACGAGCAGTACTTC. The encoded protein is CASSLLAGGRISYEQYF.

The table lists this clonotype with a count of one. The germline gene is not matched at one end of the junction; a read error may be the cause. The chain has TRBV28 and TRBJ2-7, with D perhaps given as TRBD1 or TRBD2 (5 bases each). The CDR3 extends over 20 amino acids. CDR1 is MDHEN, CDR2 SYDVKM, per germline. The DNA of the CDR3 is TGTGCCAGCAGCGATCTAGCAGTTCTCCCTCAGGGTCTCCTCCTCTACGAGCAGCACTTC. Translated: CASSDLAVLPQGLLLYEQHF.

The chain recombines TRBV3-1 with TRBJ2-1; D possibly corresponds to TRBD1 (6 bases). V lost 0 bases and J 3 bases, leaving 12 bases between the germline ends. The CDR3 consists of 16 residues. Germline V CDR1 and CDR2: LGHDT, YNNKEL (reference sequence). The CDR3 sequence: CASSQDLQGLYNEQFF. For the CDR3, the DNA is TGTGCCAGCAGCCAAGATTTACAGGGCCTCTACAATGAGCAGTTCTTC.

The DNA for the CDR3 is TGTGCCAGCACCGTCGACTGGGGGGTGAACACTGAAGCTTTCTTT. Amino acids: CASTVDWGVNTEAFF. The chain combines TRBV6-5 with TRBJ1-1; TRBD1 might be the D (5 bases). Germline CDR1 and CDR2: MNHEY and SVGAGI. V gave up 7 bases and J gave up 0 bases, with 15 bases separating them. The CDR3 is made up of 15 amino acids.

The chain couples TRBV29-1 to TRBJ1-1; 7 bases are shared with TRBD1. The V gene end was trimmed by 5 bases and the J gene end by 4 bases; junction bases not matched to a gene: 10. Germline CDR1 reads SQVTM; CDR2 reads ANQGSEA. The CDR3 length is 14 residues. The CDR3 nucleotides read TGCAGCGTTACCGGGACAGCAAAGGGCACTGAAGCTTTCTTT. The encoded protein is CSVTGTAKGTEAFF.

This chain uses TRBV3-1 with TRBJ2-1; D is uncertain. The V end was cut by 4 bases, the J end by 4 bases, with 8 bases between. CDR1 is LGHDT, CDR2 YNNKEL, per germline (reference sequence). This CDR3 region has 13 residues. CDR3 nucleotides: TGTGCCAGCAGCCGGAGCACTTACAATGAGCAGTTCTTC. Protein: CASSRSTYNEQFF.

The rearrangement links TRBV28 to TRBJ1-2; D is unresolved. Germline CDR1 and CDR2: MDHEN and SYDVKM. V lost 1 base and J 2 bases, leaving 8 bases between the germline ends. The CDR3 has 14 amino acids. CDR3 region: CASSLFPGNYGYTF. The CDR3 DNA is TGTGCCAGCAGTTTATTTCCGGGAAACTATGGCTACACCTTC.

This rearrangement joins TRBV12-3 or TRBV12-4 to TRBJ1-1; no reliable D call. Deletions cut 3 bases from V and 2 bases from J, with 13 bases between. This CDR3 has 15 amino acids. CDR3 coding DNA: TGTGCCAGCAGTTTCTCAAGGAGCCTTAACACTGAAGCTTTCTTT. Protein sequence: CASSFSRSLNTEAFF.

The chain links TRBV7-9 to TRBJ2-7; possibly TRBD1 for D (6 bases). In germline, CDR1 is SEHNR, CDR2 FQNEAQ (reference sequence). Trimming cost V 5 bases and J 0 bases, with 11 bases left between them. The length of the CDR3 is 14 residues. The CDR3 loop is CASSPQGSSYEQYF. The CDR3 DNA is TGTGCCAGCAGCCCCCAGGGGAGCTCCTACGAGCAGTACTTC.

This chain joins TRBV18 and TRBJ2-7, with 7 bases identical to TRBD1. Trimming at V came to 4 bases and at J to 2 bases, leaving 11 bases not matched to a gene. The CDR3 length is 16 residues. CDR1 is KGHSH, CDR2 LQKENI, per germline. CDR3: CASSRNLGTVTYEQYF. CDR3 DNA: TGTGCCAGCTCACGGAACCTCGGGACAGTGACCTACGAGCAGTACTTC. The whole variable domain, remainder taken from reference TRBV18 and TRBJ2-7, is NAGVMQNPRHLVRRRGQEARLRCSPMKGHSHVYWYRQLPEEGLKFMVYLQKENIIDESGMPKERFSAEFPKEGPSILRIQQVVRGDSAAYFCASSRNLGTVTYEQYFGPGTRLTVT.

The CDR3 sequence: CAISESETGGAETQYF. In DNA, the CDR3 is TGTGCCATCAGTGAGTCCGAGACAGGGGGCGCGGAGACCCAGTACTTC. The V call is TRBV10-3, the J call TRBJ2-5, with 10 bases aligning to TRBD1. Germline V CDR1 and CDR2: ENHRY, SYGVKD. The J segment lost 5 bases and the V segment lost 0 bases, leaving 6 bases of the junction unmatched. The CDR3 consists of 16 residues.

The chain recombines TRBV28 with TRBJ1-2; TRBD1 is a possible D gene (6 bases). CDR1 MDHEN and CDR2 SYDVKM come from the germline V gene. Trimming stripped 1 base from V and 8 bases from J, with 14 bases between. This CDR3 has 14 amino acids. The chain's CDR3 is CASSLYGGPIGYTF. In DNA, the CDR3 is TGTGCCAGCAGTTTATATGGGGGGCCGATCGGCTACACCTTC.

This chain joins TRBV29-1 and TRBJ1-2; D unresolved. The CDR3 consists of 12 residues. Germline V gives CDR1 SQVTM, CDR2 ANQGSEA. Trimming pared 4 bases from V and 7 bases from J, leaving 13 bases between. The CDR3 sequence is CSVGREGSGYTF. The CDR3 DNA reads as TGCAGCGTTGGGAGGGAGGGTAGTGGCTACACCTTC.

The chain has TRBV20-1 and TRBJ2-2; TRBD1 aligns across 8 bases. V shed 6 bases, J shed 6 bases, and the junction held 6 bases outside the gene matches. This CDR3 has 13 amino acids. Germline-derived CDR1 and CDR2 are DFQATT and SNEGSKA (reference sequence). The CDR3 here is CSARTGLAGELFF. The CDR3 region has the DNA TGCAGTGCCAGGACAGGGCTGGCCGGGGAGCTGTTTTTT.

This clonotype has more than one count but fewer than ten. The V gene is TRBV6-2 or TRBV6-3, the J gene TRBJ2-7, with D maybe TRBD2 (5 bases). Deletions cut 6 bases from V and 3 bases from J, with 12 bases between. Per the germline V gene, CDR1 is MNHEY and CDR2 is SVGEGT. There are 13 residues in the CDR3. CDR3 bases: TGTGCCAGCAGCCCCTCGGGGAACTACGAGCAGTACTTC. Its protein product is CASSPSGNYEQYF.